The rows below give T cell receptor beta chains drawn from one sample of a study of blood T cell repertoires in COVID-19. The repertoire was sequenced with immunoSEQ multiplex PCR; TCRdb's copy has only in-frame clones and lacks some. Of some 60,000 clones in the sample, approximately 77% are singletons; the top ten hold about 34%. Sequencing used peripheral blood. The receptors shown here come from a human donor in a cohort sampled during active COVID-19. Each CDR3 is given with its conserved first and last residue. D genes are given only for firm matches. Expanded clones are given a class, and other clones once, few, many or no size at all.

V	size	D	J	DNA	CDR3
TRBV3-1/TRBV3-2	few	.	TRBJ1-5	TGTGCCAGCAGCCAAGGATCGAGCCAGCCCCAGCATTTT	CASSQGSSQPQHF
TRBV4-1	.	.	TRBJ2-5	TGCGCCAGCAGCCAAGCCCCCGCCGGGACACGGACGCAAGAGACCCAGTACTTC	CASSQAPAGTRTQETQYF
TRBV3-1/TRBV3-2	few	.	TRBJ2-1	TGTGCCAGCAGCACCGACAGCTCCATTTACAATGAGCAGTTCTTC	CASSTDSSIYNEQFF
TRBV4-2	.	TRBD1	TRBJ1-5	TGTGCCAGCAGCCCGACAGGGGGCGGCAATCAGCCCCAGCATTTT	CASSPTGGGNQPQHF
TRBV7-2	.	TRBD1	TRBJ2-7	TGTGCCAGCAGCTTGGGGACAGGGTTTATGAACGAGCAGTACTTC	CASSLGTGFMNEQYF
TRBV7-2	.	.	TRBJ1-2	TGTGCCAGCAGCTTGGCAGGGTTGGACTATGGCTACACCTTC	CASSLAGLDYGYTF
TRBV5-4	once	TRBD1	TRBJ2-2	TGTGCCAGCAGCTTTCCCGGACAGGGGAACACCGGGGAGCTGTTTTTT	CASSFPGQGNTGELFF
TRBV5-6	.	TRBD1	TRBJ1-5	TGTGCCAGCAGCTGGACAGGGGGCGGGCAGCCCCAGCATTTT	CASSWTGGGQPQHF
TRBV5-1	few	TRBD1	TRBJ1-5	TGCGCCAGCAGCCCCGGGACAGGGGGCGTTCAGCCCCAGCATTTT	CASSPGTGGVQPQHF
TRBV6-2/TRBV6-3	.	TRBD1	TRBJ2-2	TGTGCCAGCAGTTACTCTTCCGGGACAGGTTCCACCGGGGAGCTGTTTTTT	CASSYSSGTGSTGELFF
TRBV5-1	.	.	TRBJ1-1	TGCGCCAGCAGCGCCGGACAGAACACTGAAGCTTTCTTT	CASSAGQNTEAFF
TRBV3-1/TRBV3-2	.	TRBD1	TRBJ2-7	TGTGCCAGCAGCCCCCACTTAGGGGACAGGACCTACGAGCAGTACTTC	CASSPHLGDRTYEQYF
TRBV10-2	.	.	TRBJ2-2	TGCGCCAGCAGTGAGGGAGACTACCGAGGGAACACCGGGGAGCTGTTTTTT	CASSEGDYRGNTGELFF
TRBV18	.	.	TRBJ2-6	TGTGCCAGCTCACTGGGACACAACTCTGGGGCCAACGTCCTGACTTTC	CASSLGHNSGANVLTF
TRBV12-3/TRBV12-4	.	.	TRBJ2-2	TGTGCCATCCAAAGGGGCGGGGAGCTGTTTTTT	CAIQRGGELFF
TRBV5-6	once	.	TRBJ2-5	TGTGCCAGCAGCTGGGCAGCCCAGGGGGGAACAAGGACCCAGTACTTC	CASSWAAQGGTRTQYF
TRBV11-2	.	.	TRBJ2-3	TGTGCCAGCAGCTTAGAAACAGGGATCCTGCAGTATTTT	CASSLETGILQYF
TRBV5-1	.	.	TRBJ1-1	TGCGCCAGCAGCTCCGGGGGGCAGAACACTGAAGCTTTCTTT	CASSSGGQNTEAFF
TRBV19	.	.	TRBJ2-3	TGTGCCAGTAGTCCCAGGTGGAAGGCCGATACGCAGTATTTT	CASSPRWKADTQYF
TRBV10-2	.	.	TRBJ2-1	TGCGCCAGCAGTGAGTATCCGGAGTTTGAAAGGGAGCAGTTCTTC	CASSEYPEFEREQFF
TRBV11-2	.	TRBD1	TRBJ1-1	TGTGCCAGCAGCTCGAGGACAGGGGCCACTGAAGCTTTCTTT	CASSSRTGATEAFF
TRBV10-3	.	.	TRBJ1-2	TGTGCCATCAGCAGCGGGCCTCGGCTTGGCTACACCTTC	CAISSGPRLGYTF
TRBV5-6	.	.	TRBJ1-6	TGTGCCAGCAGCTTGGCCAGGGGTGGTTCACCCCTCCACTTT	CASSLARGGSPLHF
TRBV5-8	.	TRBD1	TRBJ1-5	TGTGCCAGCAGCCGGACAGGGAAGCTCAATCAGCCCCAGCATTTT	CASSRTGKLNQPQHF
TRBV5-6	.	.	TRBJ1-2	TGTGCCAGCAGCCAGGACAGAACCTATGGCTACACCTTC	CASSQDRTYGYTF
TRBV3-1/TRBV3-2	once	TRBD2	TRBJ2-5	TGTGCCAGCAGTTTCGGACTAGCGGGAGTGTCGCACTTC	CASSFGLAGVSHF
TRBV9	.	TRBD1	TRBJ1-4	TGTGCCAGCAGCGTAAGGGGACAGCCTGATGAAAAACTGTTTTTT	CASSVRGQPDEKLFF
TRBV5-6	.	TRBD1	TRBJ2-2	TGTGCCAGCAGCTATCCCCAGGGGGCGGTCGGGGAGCTGTTTTTT	CASSYPQGAVGELFF
TRBV5-4	.	.	TRBJ1-6	TGTGCCAGCAGCTACGAGTCCGCAAGAAATTCACCCCTCCACTTT	CASSYESARNSPLHF
TRBV9	.	TRBD2	TRBJ2-3	TGTGCCAGCAGCGTAGCCTCTAGCGGGGGCACAGATACGCAGTATTTT	CASSVASSGGTDTQYF
TRBV7-9	.	.	TRBJ1-4	TGTGCCAGCACCTCAACAGGGGAAAAACTGTTTTTT	CASTSTGEKLFF
TRBV6-5	.	.	TRBJ1-1	TGTGCCAGCACCAACCGGGGGGTAGGGAACACTGAAGCTTTCTTT	CASTNRGVGNTEAFF
TRBV7-2	.	TRBD2	TRBJ2-3	TGTGCCAGCAGCCCCTCACTAGCGGGGGGCGCAGATACGCAGTATTTT	CASSPSLAGGADTQYF
TRBV10-3	.	.	TRBJ1-1	TGTGCCATCAGTGAGTCGATAGCAGTAGACCCCCTCCAGATGAACACTGAAGCTTTCTTT	CAISESIAVDPLQMNTEAFF
TRBV10-3	.	TRBD1	TRBJ1-5	TGTGCCATCAGTGAGTCGAGGGGGCTGAGCAATCAGCCCCAGCATTTT	CAISESRGLSNQPQHF
TRBV5-1	.	.	TRBJ2-3	TGCGCCAGCAGCCGAGCAGGGGGGAGCACAGATACGCAGTATTTT	CASSRAGGSTDTQYF
TRBV28	.	.	TRBJ2-7	TGTGCCAGCACCCCAGGAAGCTCCTACGAGCAGTACTTC	CASTPGSSYEQYF